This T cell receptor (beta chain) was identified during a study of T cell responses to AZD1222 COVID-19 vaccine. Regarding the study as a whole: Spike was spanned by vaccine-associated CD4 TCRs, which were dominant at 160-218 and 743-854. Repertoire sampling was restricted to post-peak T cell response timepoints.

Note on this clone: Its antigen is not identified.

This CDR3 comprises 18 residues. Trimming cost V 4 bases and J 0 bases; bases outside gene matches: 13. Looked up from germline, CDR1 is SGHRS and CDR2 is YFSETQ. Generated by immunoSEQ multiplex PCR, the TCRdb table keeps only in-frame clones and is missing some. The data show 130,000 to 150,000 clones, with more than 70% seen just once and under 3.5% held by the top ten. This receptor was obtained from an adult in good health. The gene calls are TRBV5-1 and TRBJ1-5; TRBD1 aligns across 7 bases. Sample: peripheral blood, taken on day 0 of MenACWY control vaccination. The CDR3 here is CASSPYPGGSYSNQPQHF. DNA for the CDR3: TGCGCCAGCAGCCCCTACCCAGGGGGAAGTTATAGCAATCAGCCCCAGCATTTT.